Below are 14 T cell receptor beta chains sequenced from a single sample in a study of metastatic and nonmetastatic thyroid tumors. Thyroid surgery took place with no prior treatment in any patient. Via MiXCR, TCRdb re-called the PCR reads. The sample consists of 20,000 to 25,000 clones, 15% to 18% of them appearing once. Material: blood. The receptor set was obtained from a female donor with papillary thyroid cancer or a benign thyroid nodule (not recorded which). Some clones in this sample may be carry-over from other donors' samples.

This clone was seen at least ten times. The chain carries TRBV7-2 and TRBJ1-6; 12 bases are shared with TRBD1. CDR1 and CDR2 (germline): SGHTA, FQGNSA. J was trimmed by 11 bases and V by 2 bases; bases with no gene match: 7. The CDR3 is made up of 16 amino acids. CDR3 sequence reads: CASSLLVGDRGPPLHF. The CDR3 DNA reads TGTGCCAGCAGCTTATTAGTTGGGGACAGGGGGCCACCCCTCCACTTT.

This clone has ten or more counts. This chain links TRBV4-1 with TRBJ1-5, with D unclear. Deletions cut 5 bases from V and 6 bases from J, with 11 bases between. The CDR3 is 13 residues long. Germline loops: CDR1 MGHRA, CDR2 YSYEKL. CDR3 amino acids: CASSTGVTQPQHF. In nucleotides, the CDR3 is TGCGCCAGCAGCACTGGGGTGACTCAGCCCCAGCATTTT.

Ten or more counts support this clone. The chain has TRBV7-3 and TRBJ2-2; 11 bases align to TRBD2. This CDR3 contains 16 residues. In germline, CDR1 is SGHTA, CDR2 FQGTGA. Trimming cost V 2 bases and J 1 base; bases outside gene matches: 0. The CDR3 loop is CASSLGTSGNTGELFF. The CDR3, as DNA: TGTGCCAGCAGCTTAGGGACTAGCGGGAACACCGGGGAGCTGTTTTTT. Using reference TRBV7-3 and TRBJ2-2 for the parts outside the CDR3, the full variable domain is GAGVSQTPSNKVTEKGKYVELRCDPISGHTALYWYRQSLGQGPEFLIYFQGTGAADDSGLPNDRFFAVRPEGSVSTLKIQRTERGDSAVYLCASSLGTSGNTGELFFGEGSRLTVL.

V and J are TRBV4-1 and TRBJ2-7; TRBD2 might be the D (5 bases). Trimming left V 0 bases short and J 7 bases short, with 7 bases between. Germline values: CDR1 MGHRA, CDR2 YSYEKL. The CDR3 runs 12 residues. CDR3 loop: CASSQDPGEQYF. The CDR3 DNA reads TGCGCCAGCAGCCAAGACCCGGGAGAGCAGTACTTC.

This clone was seen many times. This chain joins TRBV4-1 and TRBJ2-5; a possible D gene is TRBD1 (6 bases). V lost 5 bases and J lost 2, with 12 bases in between. The V gene's germline CDR1 is MGHRA and CDR2 YSYEKL. The CDR3 sequence is 14 residues long. This CDR3 reads CASSSRTAQETQYF. CDR3 in DNA: TGCGCCAGCAGCTCGAGGACAGCTCAAGAGACCCAGTACTTC.

The J gene is TRBJ2-3, the V gene TRBV18; tentative D call: TRBD1 (5 bases). V lost 1 base and J lost 3, with 11 bases in between. The CDR3 loop spans 15 amino acids. Germline CDR1 is KGHSH and CDR2 is LQKENI. The CDR3 DNA reads TGTGCCAGCTCACCACAGGGGATGGGGACAGATACGCAGTATTTT. It encodes CASSPQGMGTDTQYF.

Here the CDR3 DNA reads TGTGCCTGGAACATTCAAGCTAACTATGGCTACACCTTC. It encodes CAWNIQANYGYTF. The chain carries TRBV30 and TRBJ1-2, with D unclear. CDR1 is GTSNPN and CDR2 is SVGIG in the germline V gene (reference sequence). Trimming pared 4 bases from V and 0 bases from J, leaving 9 bases between. CDR3 length equals 13 residues.

This clone appeared many times. This rearrangement joins TRBV27 to TRBJ2-1, with D possibly TRBD2 on 6 matching bases. The CDR3 is 12 residues long. Trimming cost V 3 bases and J 7 bases, with 7 bases left between them. Germline values: CDR1 MNHEY, CDR2 SMNVEV (reference sequence). As DNA, the CDR3 is TGTGCCAGCAGTTTTGGAGGGAATGAGCAGTTCTTC. It yields the protein CASSFGGNEQFF.

This clone was recorded at least ten times. The chain links TRBV14 to TRBJ2-5, with D possibly matching TRBD2 (6 bases). The V gene lost 4 bases and the J gene lost 3 bases, with 15 bases spanning the gap. Germline V gives CDR1 SGHDN, CDR2 FVKESK. The CDR3 is made up of 15 amino acids. This CDR3 is CASSRRAGNKETQYF. The CDR3 DNA reads as TGTGCCAGCAGCCGCCGAGCGGGCAACAAAGAGACCCAGTACTTC. The whole variable domain, remainder taken from reference TRBV14 and TRBJ2-5, is EAGVTQFPSHSVIEKGQTVTLRCDPISGHDNLYWYRRVMGKEIKFLLHFVKESKQDESGMPNNRFLAERTGGTYSTLKVQPAELEDSGVYFCASSRRAGNKETQYFGPGTRLLVL.

This clone was seen a few times. The rearrangement joins TRBV6-5 to TRBJ2-3, with unresolved D. The V end was cut by 3 bases, the J end by 4 bases, with 14 bases between. This CDR3 comprises 15 residues. CDR1 and CDR2 from the germline V gene are MNHEY and SVGAGI. CDR3 nucleotides: TGTGCCAGCAGTTATCGGTCGGCTGGCGCAGATACGCAGTATTTT. Translating gives CASSYRSAGADTQYF.

The genes are TRBV4-3 and TRBJ2-1; TRBD2 matches at 7 bases. V shed 4 bases, J shed 7 bases, and the junction held 10 bases outside the gene matches. Looked up from germline, CDR1 is LGHNA and CDR2 is YSLEER. This CDR3 is built from 15 residues. The CDR3 sequence is CASSPAGGGTNEQFF. CDR3 sequence (DNA): TGCGCCAGCAGCCCTGCCGGGGGAGGGACGAATGAGCAGTTCTTC.

This clone was picked up many times. The chain has TRBV7-2 and TRBJ2-2, with D perhaps assigned TRBD1 or TRBD2 (6 bases each). Germline CDR1 and CDR2: SGHTA and FQGNSA. The CDR3 length is 16 residues. V lost 1 base to trimming and J lost 5 bases, with 14 bases between them. Written as DNA, the CDR3 is TGTGCCAGCAGCTTAGTGCCGGGGGCAGGTACCGGGGAGCTGTTTTTT. This codes for CASSLVPGAGTGELFF.

V and J are TRBV30 and TRBJ1-2; 7 bases fit TRBD1. The CDR3 has 13 amino acids. The germline V gene encodes CDR1 GTSNPN and CDR2 SVGIG (reference sequence). With V trimmed by 3 bases and J by 8 bases, 9 bases remained unmatched. CDR3 bases: TGTGCCTGGAGACCGACAGGGAGTAGCGGCTACACCTTC. Translated: CAWRPTGSSGYTF. The whole variable domain, remainder taken from reference TRBV30 and TRBJ1-2, is SQTIHQWPATLVQPVGSPLSLECTVEGTSNPNLYWYRQAAGRGLQLLFYSVGIGQISSEVPQNLSASRPQDRQFILSSKKLLLSDSGFYLCAWRPTGSSGYTFGSGTRLTVV.

The chain is built from TRBV28 and TRBJ2-7, with 10 bases aligning to TRBD1. From germline, CDR1 is MDHEN and CDR2 SYDVKM. The CDR3 sequence is 15 residues long. V shed 3 bases and J 2 bases; nucleotides not matched to a gene: 4. CDR3 DNA: TGTGCCAGCAGTTTGCCCGGGACAGGGGCCTACGAGCAGTACTTC. It translates to CASSLPGTGAYEQYF.